This T cell receptor (beta chain) derives from a study of blood T cell repertoires in COVID-19. Study background: Samples came from the United States, Italy and Spain, spanning acute and convalescent COVID-19. From T cells, B-cell-depleted T cells, or PBMCs came the material, which was cDNA or gDNA.

Authors' processing steps: Researchers report that nucleated cell counts were estimated from reference gene primer amplification. Clones were sequenced by immunoSEQ multiplex PCR, and TCRdb holds only the in-frame ones, with some missing. D and trimming were read from the DNA, whereas the V and J calls and clone size are those reported in that table. The table has 250,000 to 300,000 clones, around 85% seen once. The trim removed 5 bases at V and 4 bases at J, leaving 5 bases unmatched. The CDR3 is made up of 15 amino acids. Germline V gene data show CDR1 as SGHNT and CDR2 as YYREEE (reference sequence).

Material for sequencing was peripheral blood. The V call is TRBV5-4, the J call TRBJ2-1; 11 nucleotides agree with TRBD2. This TCR was sampled from a woman in her 30s with COVID-19, enrolled during active disease. This chain's CDR3 is CASSTGTSGYNEQFF. The CDR3 DNA follows: TGTGCCAGCAGTACCGGGACTAGCGGTTACAATGAGCAGTTCTTC. Full variable domain (remainder filled in from reference TRBV5-4 and TRBJ2-1): ETGVTQSPTHLIKTRGQQVTLRCSSQSGHNTVSWYQQALGQGPQFIFQYYREEENGRGNFPPRFSGLQFPNYSSELNVNALELDDSALYLCASSTGTSGYNEQFFGPGTRLTVL.